This T cell receptor beta chain was documented in a study of T cell repertoires in cytomegalovirus infection. As for the study in general: Both a matching HLA type and CMV infection were indicated by public TCR beta signatures.

There are many counts of this clonotype. Its antigen remains unidentified. The study's findings and limits: In two of eight donors, the top clonotype was HLA-C-restricted CMV-specific.

Via MiXCR, TCRdb re-called the reads, giving one row per CDR3 protein. The sample lists over 300,000 distinct CDR3 sequences; 15% to 20% were seen once. From germline, CDR1 is SGHRS and CDR2 YFSETQ. The CDR3 consists of 14 residues. V was cut by 1 base and J by 5 bases, with 13 bases left in between. Sequencing input: PBMCs. This TCR was sampled from a human donor in good health (CMV status not recorded). Some clones in this sample may be carry-over from other donors' samples. The chain employs TRBV5-1 and TRBJ2-7, with TRBD1 as a possible D gene (5 bases). This chain's CDR3 is CASSLRGQPNEQYF. The CDR3 coding sequence is TGCGCCAGCAGCTTGCGTGGACAACCCAACGAGCAGTACTTC.